This passage covers 21 T cell receptor beta chains from one sample sequenced in a study of T-cell memory formation after mild COVID-19. TCRdb re-analysed the 5' RACE reads in MiXCR, keeping a single row per CDR3 protein. Of 250,000 to 300,000 distinct CDR3 sequences listed, roughly 17% are singletons. Sequencing was carried out using PBMCs or a T cell subset sorted from them (not recorded which). The receptors here all came from a man younger than 35 who had mild COVID-19 (a few samples of this study predate the infection). Cell type and time point are not known.

The chain is built from TRBV5-1 and TRBJ1-2, with TRBD1 as a possible D gene (5 bases). CDR3 length equals 16 residues. Trimming stripped 0 bases from V and 2 bases from J, with 14 bases between. Germline V gene lookup returns CDR1 SGHRS and CDR2 YFSETQ. The CDR3 loop is CASSLVPQGFNYGYTF. CDR3 nucleotides: TGCGCCAGCAGCTTGGTACCCCAGGGATTCAACTATGGCTACACCTTC.

The chain is built from TRBV12-3 or TRBV12-4 and TRBJ2-7; maybe TRBD2 (6 bases). This CDR3 is built from 15 residues. The ends were cut back, 5 bases at V and 0 bases at J, with 14 bases in the middle. CDR3 in amino acids: CASSQGGSSSYEQYV. The CDR3 DNA sequence: TGTGCCAGCAGTCAGGGAGGATCAAGCTCCTACGAGCAGTACGTC.

V is TRBV10-2 and J is TRBJ2-3; 10 nucleotides agree with TRBD2. Germline CDR1 reads WSHSY; CDR2 reads SAAADI. The length of the CDR3 is 16 residues. Trimming at V came to 4 bases and at J to 6 bases, leaving 10 bases not matched to a gene. CDR3 DNA sequence: TGCGCCAGCAGTGTCTTAGCGGGGGGTCCGTACGATACGCAGTATTTT. This translates into CASSVLAGGPYDTQYF.

The chain links TRBV5-4 to TRBJ2-3; TRBD1 agrees at 10 bases. The germline gives CDR1 SGHNT, CDR2 YYREEE (reference sequence). The CDR3 length is 12 residues. V dropped 0 bases and J dropped 15; count of bases not matched to a gene: 4. CDR3 region: CASSLDDRGLYF. CDR3 DNA sequence: TGTGCCAGCAGCTTGGACGACAGGGGGCTATATTTT.

This clonotype was observed a handful of times. The V and J genes are TRBV4-2 and TRBJ2-5, with 13 bases aligning to TRBD2. The ends lost 4 bases at V and 1 base at J; junction bases unmatched: 9. There are 18 residues in the CDR3. The germline gives CDR1 LGHNA, CDR2 YNFKEQ. CDR3 sequence: CASSREPRTSGGQETQYF. DNA of the CDR3: TGTGCCAGCAGCCGCGAACCCCGGACTAGCGGGGGCCAAGAGACCCAGTACTTC.

This clonotype has more than one count but fewer than ten. V is TRBV2 and J is TRBJ2-5; TRBD2 aligns across 8 bases. V was clipped by 6 bases and J by 4 bases; unmatched bases: 13. The CDR3 loop spans 16 amino acids. Germline V gene lookup returns CDR1 SNHLY and CDR2 FYNNEI. CDR3 protein: CASRGQRGGLRETQYF. The CDR3 DNA reads TGTGCCAGCAGAGGTCAACGGGGGGGCCTGAGAGAGACCCAGTACTTC.

This clonotype has more than one count but fewer than ten. The rearrangement links TRBV27 to TRBJ2-5, with D perhaps matching TRBD2 (6 bases). Trimming left V 4 bases short and J 1 base short, with 13 bases between. This CDR3 spans 15 amino acids. The V gene's germline CDR1 is MNHEY and CDR2 SMNVEV (reference sequence). The CDR3 region is CASSSEGLVQETQYF. The CDR3 DNA reads TGTGCCAGCAGTTCGGAGGGGCTAGTCCAAGAGACCCAGTACTTC.

The rearrangement uses TRBV6-5 and TRBJ1-2, with D perhaps TRBD1 (6 bases). With 7 bases removed from V and 7 bases from J, the gap between germline ends came to 22 bases. The CDR3 covers 15 residues. Germline CDR1 MNHEY, CDR2 SVGAGI. CDR3 nucleotides: TGTGCCAGCACCGCAACTTTCACCCTAGGGGGTGGCTACACCTTC. Its protein is CASTATFTLGGGYTF.

This clonotype came up a few times. The rearrangement uses TRBV6-5 and TRBJ2-3; D call uncertain. V dropped 4 bases and J dropped 2 bases, with 7 bases sitting between them. CDR1 and CDR2 (germline): MNHEY, SVGAGI. The CDR3 contains 13 residues. In DNA form, the CDR3 reads TGTGCCAGCAGTTTTCACGACACAGATACGCAGTATTTT. As protein: CASSFHDTDTQYF.

In this sample, this clonotype turned up many times. V and J are TRBV7-9 and TRBJ1-1; unclear D gene. Per germline, CDR1 SEHNR and CDR2 FQNEAQ (reference sequence). With 5 bases removed from V and 5 bases from J, the gap between germline ends came to 12 bases. The CDR3 has 13 residues. The DNA for the CDR3 is TGTGCCAGCAGCCCTCAGACGGGGACTGAAGCTTTCTTT. This translates into CASSPQTGTEAFF. The entire variable domain, with the rest obtained from reference TRBV7-9 and TRBJ1-1, is as follows: DTGVSQNPRHKITKRGQNVTFRCDPISEHNRLYWYRQTLGQGPEFLTYFQNEAQLEKSRLLSDRFSAERPKGSFSTLEIQRTEQGDSAMYLCASSPQTGTEAFFGQGTRLTVV.

This clonotype was counted between two and nine times. The genes are TRBV12-3 or TRBV12-4 and TRBJ2-1, with D perhaps TRBD1 (6 bases). There are 17 residues in the CDR3. Trimming took 4 bases from V and 0 from J, leaving 16 bases between them. In DNA, the CDR3 is TGTGCCAGCAGTTCCCCCTCGACAGGCGCCTCCTACAATGAGCAGTTCTTC. This translates into CASSSPSTGASYNEQFF.

The chain combines TRBV6-5 with TRBJ1-5; D possibly corresponds to TRBD1 (5 bases). V was pared by 6 bases and J by 10 bases, with 13 bases between. CDR1 is MNHEY and CDR2 is SVGAGI in the germline V gene. The CDR3 runs 12 residues. CDR3 amino acids: CASRRGDDPQHF. CDR3 in DNA: TGTGCCAGCAGGAGAGGGGACGACCCCCAGCATTTT.

This clonotype was detected only a few times. The chain joins TRBV5-1 to TRBJ2-2, with 10 bases lining up with TRBD2. The CDR3 length is 17 residues. The V and J ends lost 0 bases and 2 bases, in that order; junction bases with no gene match: 4. Germline CDR1 reads SGHRS; CDR2 reads YFSETQ. Here the CDR3 reads CASSLELAGANTGELFF. The DNA for the CDR3 is TGCGCCAGCAGCTTGGAGCTAGCGGGGGCCAACACCGGGGAGCTGTTTTTT.

There are many counts of this clonotype. This chain uses TRBV4-1 with TRBJ2-7, with unresolved D. This CDR3 spans 16 amino acids. V dropped 1 base and J dropped 0 bases, with 13 bases sitting between them. The V gene's germline CDR1 is MGHRA and CDR2 YSYEKL. The DNA for the CDR3 is TGCGCCAGCAGCCAAGGTTTTCGAACCCGCTCCTACGAGCAGTACTTC. Protein product: CASSQGFRTRSYEQYF.

This clonotype has at least ten counts. This chain uses TRBV7-2 with TRBJ2-7; TRBD2 aligns across 9 bases. The V segment lost 4 bases and the J segment 2 bases; nucleotides outside the gene matches: 0. Germline V gene data show CDR1 as SGHTA and CDR2 as FQGNSA. The CDR3 covers 13 residues. CDR3 sequence reads: CASSWTSAYEQYV. CDR3 coding DNA: TGTGCCAGCAGCTGGACTAGCGCCTACGAGCAGTACGTC.

This clonotype came up a few times. The chain is built from TRBV7-2 and TRBJ1-3; D is undetermined. This CDR3 is 11 amino acids long. V lost 8 bases and J lost 4, with 6 bases in between. CDR1 SGHTA and CDR2 FQGNSA come from the germline V gene. Written as DNA, the CDR3 is TGTGCCAGCGGATGGGGAAACACCATATATTTT. Its protein is CASGWGNTIYF.

This clonotype has at least ten counts. DNA of the CDR3: TGCGCCAGCAGCTTGTCTCCAGGGGACTATCAGCCCCAGCATTTT. Its protein is CASSLSPGDYQPQHF. The chain employs TRBV5-1 and TRBJ1-5; D is perhaps TRBD1 (6 bases). There are 15 residues in the CDR3. V lost 1 base and J lost 5, with 13 bases in between. CDR1 and CDR2 from the germline V gene are SGHRS and YFSETQ.

The chain is built from TRBV4-3 and TRBJ2-7; 11 nucleotides agree with TRBD2. The ends lost 3 bases at V and 0 bases at J; junction bases unmatched: 1. CDR3 length: 15 residues. Germline V gene data show CDR1 as LGHNA and CDR2 as YSLEER. CDR3 protein: CASSQGLAASYEQYF. Written as DNA, the CDR3 is TGCGCCAGCAGCCAGGGACTAGCGGCCTCCTACGAGCAGTACTTC.

The chain links TRBV29-1 to TRBJ1-1; D might be TRBD1 (6 bases). Germline CDR1 reads SQVTM; CDR2 reads ANQGSEA. This CDR3 is 14 amino acids long. Trimming took 7 bases from V and 0 from J, leaving 15 bases between them. DNA for the CDR3: TGCAGCGCCGTAACAGGGATGCTGAACACTGAAGCTTTCTTT. As protein: CSAVTGMLNTEAFF.

This clonotype was counted a few times. V is TRBV7-2 and J is TRBJ2-3; possibly TRBD1 for D (6 bases). CDR3 length: 13 amino acids. V dropped 6 bases and J dropped 0 bases, with 7 bases sitting between them. Germline V gene data show CDR1 as SGHTA and CDR2 as FQGNSA. CDR3 sequence reads: CASRGASTDTQYF. Written as DNA, the CDR3 is TGTGCCAGCAGGGGGGCTAGCACAGATACGCAGTATTTT.

A few counts support this clonotype. The chain is built from TRBV12-3 or TRBV12-4 and TRBJ1-5, with 8 positions matching TRBD1. J gave up 4 bases and V 7 bases, and 9 bases lay outside the gene matches. The CDR3 has 15 amino acids. CDR3 sequence reads: CASTFGQGLNQPQHF. The CDR3 nucleotides are TGTGCCAGCACCTTCGGACAGGGCCTAAATCAGCCCCAGCATTTT.